This entry describes one TCR beta chain. V shed 5 bases and J 3 bases; nucleotides not matched to a gene: 7. The length of the CDR3 is 15 residues. Looked up from germline, CDR1 is LNHDA and CDR2 is SQIVND (reference sequence). The source of the sample is a study of blood T cell repertoires in COVID-19. Study processing details: Reference gene primers were amplified, and this amplification served to estimate nucleated cell counts. Measured with immunoSEQ multiplex PCR; TCRdb has only the in-frame clones, and not every one. That table furnishes V, J and clone size, whereas the DNA furnished D and trimming. The table records about 200,000 clones, more than 65% of them present only once.

The sequence was collected from a man aged 50 to 60 with active or convalescent COVID-19. J is TRBJ2-3 and V is TRBV19, with TRBD2 matching over 8 bases. Sequences were obtained from peripheral blood. CDR3 sequence (DNA): TGTGCCAGTAGTTTCGCGGGGGGCGGGACAGATACGCAGTATTTT. This translates into CASSFAGGGTDTQYF.